The rows below give T cell receptor beta chains drawn from one sample of a study of Ad26.COV2.S vaccination and SARS-CoV-2 variants. The protocol was immunoSEQ multiplex PCR, while the TCRdb copy is restricted to in-frame clones and leaves out a portion. The sample lists around 400,000 clones; under 90% were seen once. Specimen: peripheral blood, collected in a trial of Ad26.COV2.S vaccine versus placebo. Source of these receptors: a person aged 18-65 years who received the Ad26.COV2.S COVID-19 vaccine or a placebo. Each CDR3 is given with its conserved first and last residue. D genes are given only for firm matches. Part of the rows lack a size; the others show once, few, many or a class for expanded clones.

d_call: -
clone_size: -
v_call: TRBV7-9
j_call: TRBJ2-3
cdr3_aa: CASSSRVRSSTDTQYF
cdr3_nt: TGTGCCAGCAGCTCACGAGTGCGATCTAGCACAGATACGCAGTATTTT

d_call: -
clone_size: -
v_call: TRBV5-5
j_call: TRBJ1-3
cdr3_aa: CASSLRSGNTIYF
cdr3_nt: TGTGCCAGCAGCTTGAGGTCTGGAAACACCATATATTTT

d_call: -
clone_size: -
v_call: TRBV20-1
j_call: TRBJ2-1
cdr3_aa: CSASNGGFTNEQFF
cdr3_nt: TGCAGTGCTAGTAACGGAGGGTTTACCAATGAGCAGTTCTTC

d_call: TRBD2
clone_size: -
v_call: TRBV6-2/TRBV6-3
j_call: TRBJ2-3
cdr3_aa: CASSRTSGRSADTQYF
cdr3_nt: TGTGCCAGCAGCCGGACTAGCGGACGGTCCGCAGATACGCAGTATTTT

d_call: -
clone_size: -
v_call: TRBV27
j_call: TRBJ1-1
cdr3_aa: CASSGVRGVQAFF
cdr3_nt: TGTGCCAGCAGTGGCGTACGTGGGGTTCAGGCTTTCTTT

d_call: -
clone_size: -
v_call: TRBV6-5
j_call: TRBJ1-5
cdr3_aa: CATSQETGQPQHF
cdr3_nt: TGTGCCACGTCCCAGGAGACGGGTCAGCCCCAGCATTTT

d_call: -
clone_size: few
v_call: TRBV4-1
j_call: TRBJ2-5
cdr3_aa: CASSQGVQGGEETQYF
cdr3_nt: TGCGCCAGCAGCCAAGGGGTTCAAGGCGGGGAAGAGACCCAGTACTTC

d_call: -
clone_size: -
v_call: TRBV4-3
j_call: TRBJ1-1
cdr3_aa: CASSQDVGTEAFF
cdr3_nt: TGCGCCAGCAGCCAAGATGTGGGGACTGAAGCTTTCTTT

d_call: TRBD2
clone_size: -
v_call: TRBV27
j_call: TRBJ2-3
cdr3_aa: CASSHSGGAPDTQYF
cdr3_nt: TGTGCCAGCAGTCATAGCGGGGGGGCCCCAGATACGCAGTATTTT

d_call: -
clone_size: -
v_call: TRBV18
j_call: TRBJ1-1
cdr3_aa: CASSPRLGRMNTEAFF
cdr3_nt: TGTGCCAGCTCACCCCGGTTGGGGCGGATGAACACTGAAGCTTTCTTT

d_call: TRBD2
clone_size: -
v_call: TRBV20-1
j_call: TRBJ2-1
cdr3_aa: CSASMGLADGNEQFF
cdr3_nt: TGCAGTGCTAGTATGGGACTAGCGGACGGTAATGAGCAGTTCTTC

d_call: TRBD2
clone_size: -
v_call: TRBV12-5
j_call: TRBJ2-3
cdr3_aa: CASGSSGGNTQYF
cdr3_nt: TGTGCTAGTGGTTCTTCGGGGGGGAATACGCAGTATTTT

d_call: -
clone_size: -
v_call: TRBV6-1
j_call: TRBJ2-7
cdr3_aa: CASSESSANYEQYF
cdr3_nt: TGTGCCAGCAGTGAATCTTCAGCCAACTACGAGCAGTACTTC

d_call: TRBD1
clone_size: -
v_call: TRBV29-1
j_call: TRBJ2-7
cdr3_aa: CSVDRAGTGPLYEQYF
cdr3_nt: TGCAGCGTTGACAGGGCGGGGACAGGGCCTCTCTACGAGCAGTACTTC

d_call: TRBD1
clone_size: -
v_call: TRBV3-1/TRBV3-2
j_call: TRBJ2-5
cdr3_aa: CASSNRGREETQYF
cdr3_nt: TGTGCCAGCAGCAACAGGGGGCGGGAAGAGACCCAGTACTTC

d_call: -
clone_size: -
v_call: TRBV30
j_call: TRBJ1-3
cdr3_aa: CAWKRGIQGTIYF
cdr3_nt: TGTGCTTGGAAGCGGGGTATCCAAGGCACCATATATTTT

d_call: -
clone_size: -
v_call: TRBV18
j_call: TRBJ2-1
cdr3_aa: CASSRPNNEQFF
cdr3_nt: TGTGCCAGCTCTCGACCCAACAATGAGCAGTTCTTC

d_call: TRBD1
clone_size: -
v_call: TRBV2
j_call: TRBJ1-1
cdr3_aa: CASSERTGATEAFF
cdr3_nt: TGTGCCAGCAGTGAAAGGACAGGGGCCACTGAAGCTTTCTTT

d_call: -
clone_size: -
v_call: TRBV4-1
j_call: TRBJ2-3
cdr3_aa: CASSHPTRSTDTQYF
cdr3_nt: TGCGCCAGCAGCCATCCCACCAGGAGCACAGATACGCAGTATTTT

d_call: TRBD2
clone_size: -
v_call: TRBV6-6
j_call: TRBJ2-2
cdr3_aa: CASSSLAGKSTGELFF
cdr3_nt: TGTGCCAGCAGTTCACTAGCGGGGAAGAGCACCGGGGAGCTGTTTTTT

d_call: -
clone_size: -
v_call: TRBV5-1
j_call: TRBJ1-1
cdr3_aa: CASSNMGVRYTEAFF
cdr3_nt: TGCGCCAGCAGCAACATGGGGGTAAGATACACTGAAGCTTTCTTT

d_call: -
clone_size: -
v_call: TRBV7-3
j_call: TRBJ1-1
cdr3_aa: CASSLGGRNTEAFF
cdr3_nt: TGTGCCAGCAGCTTAGGGGGGAGGAACACTGAAGCTTTCTTT

d_call: -
clone_size: few
v_call: TRBV7-9
j_call: TRBJ2-2
cdr3_aa: CASSHLDVLERNTGELFF
cdr3_nt: TGTGCCAGCAGCCACCTCGACGTCTTGGAGCGTAACACCGGGGAGCTGTTTTTT

d_call: -
clone_size: -
v_call: TRBV7-9
j_call: TRBJ1-1
cdr3_aa: CASSLVTVDSEAFF
cdr3_nt: TGTGCCAGCAGCTTGGTCACAGTAGACTCTGAAGCTTTCTTT

d_call: TRBD1
clone_size: -
v_call: TRBV6-5
j_call: TRBJ2-3
cdr3_aa: CASQGVVADTQYF
cdr3_nt: TGTGCCAGCCAGGGGGTTGTAGCAGATACGCAGTATTTT

d_call: -
clone_size: -
v_call: TRBV12-3/TRBV12-4
j_call: TRBJ1-1
cdr3_aa: CASSKRTEAFF
cdr3_nt: TGTGCCAGCTCTAAGCGCACTGAAGCTTTCTTT

d_call: -
clone_size: -
v_call: TRBV10-3
j_call: TRBJ2-5
cdr3_aa: CAISEYEGTQYF
cdr3_nt: TGTGCCATCAGTGAGTACGAGGGGACCCAGTACTTC

d_call: TRBD1
clone_size: -
v_call: TRBV2
j_call: TRBJ2-1
cdr3_aa: CASGWTGVLNEQFF
cdr3_nt: TGTGCCAGCGGGTGGACAGGGGTGTTGAATGAGCAGTTCTTC

d_call: -
clone_size: -
v_call: TRBV20-1
j_call: TRBJ2-7
cdr3_aa: CSAGGGGLF
cdr3_nt: TGCAGCGCAGGAGGGGGAGGGTTATTC

d_call: TRBD1
clone_size: -
v_call: TRBV2
j_call: TRBJ2-7
cdr3_aa: CASRAWTGPGEQYF
cdr3_nt: TGTGCCAGCAGGGCCTGGACAGGTCCAGGGGAGCAGTACTTC

d_call: -
clone_size: -
v_call: TRBV6-5
j_call: TRBJ1-2
cdr3_aa: CASNQGNGGYGYTF
cdr3_nt: TGTGCCAGCAATCAGGGGAATGGTGGCTATGGCTACACCTTC

d_call: -
clone_size: -
v_call: TRBV28
j_call: TRBJ2-7
cdr3_aa: CASSSVDPYEQYF
cdr3_nt: TGTGCCAGCAGTTCAGTGGACCCCTACGAGCAGTACTTC

d_call: -
clone_size: -
v_call: TRBV6-5
j_call: TRBJ2-4
cdr3_aa: CASRPPGQVNIQYF
cdr3_nt: TGTGCCAGCAGACCACCGGGACAAGTAAACATTCAGTACTTC

d_call: TRBD1
clone_size: few
v_call: TRBV4-1
j_call: TRBJ1-2
cdr3_aa: CASSSGQDGGGYTF
cdr3_nt: TGCGCCAGCAGCTCCGGACAGGACGGCGGAGGCTACACCTTC

d_call: -
clone_size: -
v_call: TRBV2
j_call: TRBJ1-3
cdr3_aa: CASSGHSGNTIYF
cdr3_nt: TGTGCCAGCAGTGGGCACTCTGGAAACACCATATATTTT

d_call: -
clone_size: -
v_call: TRBV7-8
j_call: TRBJ1-3
cdr3_aa: CASMLRGGTGNTIYF
cdr3_nt: TGTGCCAGCATGCTAAGAGGGGGAACCGGAAACACCATATATTTT

d_call: TRBD1
clone_size: -
v_call: TRBV28
j_call: TRBJ2-6
cdr3_aa: CASSFRQGGANVLTF
cdr3_nt: TGTGCCAGCAGTTTCCGACAGGGTGGGGCCAACGTCCTGACTTTC

d_call: TRBD1
clone_size: -
v_call: TRBV7-2
j_call: TRBJ2-7
cdr3_aa: CASRAGTGAYEQYF
cdr3_nt: TGTGCCAGCAGGGCCGGGACAGGGGCCTACGAGCAGTACTTC

d_call: TRBD2
clone_size: -
v_call: TRBV28
j_call: TRBJ2-5
cdr3_aa: CASSNWDYIETQYF
cdr3_nt: TGTGCCAGCAGTAATTGGGACTATATAGAAACCCAGTACTTC

d_call: -
clone_size: -
v_call: TRBV6-1
j_call: TRBJ2-3
cdr3_aa: CASSEAGVAEITDTQYF
cdr3_nt: TGTGCCAGCAGTGAAGCAGGGGTAGCGGAGATCACAGATACGCAGTATTTT

d_call: TRBD2
clone_size: -
v_call: TRBV6-2/TRBV6-3
j_call: TRBJ2-7
cdr3_aa: CASSLVSGARATYEQYF
cdr3_nt: TGTGCCAGCAGTCTTGTGAGCGGGGCACGAGCGACTTACGAGCAGTACTTC

d_call: TRBD2
clone_size: -
v_call: TRBV6-6
j_call: TRBJ2-1
cdr3_aa: CASSYGAGGSYNEQFF
cdr3_nt: TGTGCCAGCAGTTACGGTGCGGGGGGATCCTACAATGAGCAGTTCTTC